This TCR beta chain was recovered during a study of blood T cell repertoires in COVID-19. Study-wide context: Acute and convalescent COVID-19 samples came from the United States, Italy and Spain. Sample material is recorded as cDNA or gDNA derived from T cells, B-cell-depleted T cells, or PBMCs.

Participant ages covered roughly 18 to 89 years across 25 or so US areas. Per the study methods: How many nucleated cells were present was estimated from reference gene primer amplification. Method: immunoSEQ multiplex PCR; TCRdb's copy keeps in-frame clones and lacks some. The V and J calls and the clone size are those of that table, but D and trimming were determined from the DNA. The sample carries a few hundred thousand clones, 80% to 90% recorded once. This CDR3 is 15 amino acids long. Trimming took off 2 bases at V and 0 bases at J, with 12 bases between the two ends. Germline CDR1 is SGHRS and CDR2 is YFSETQ. With regard to this clone: Other DNA sequences in the same sample also yield this CDR3.

The rearrangement uses TRBV5-1 and TRBJ2-7, with D perhaps TRBD2 (6 bases). The sequenced sample consisted of PBMCs or T cells enriched from blood (not recorded which). The clonotype comes from a woman between 50 and 59 years old who had recovered from COVID-19. CDR3 nucleotides: TGCGCCAGCAGCTTTGGGGGGACGAGCTCCTACGAGCAGTACTTC. Amino acid sequence: CASSFGGTSSYEQYF.